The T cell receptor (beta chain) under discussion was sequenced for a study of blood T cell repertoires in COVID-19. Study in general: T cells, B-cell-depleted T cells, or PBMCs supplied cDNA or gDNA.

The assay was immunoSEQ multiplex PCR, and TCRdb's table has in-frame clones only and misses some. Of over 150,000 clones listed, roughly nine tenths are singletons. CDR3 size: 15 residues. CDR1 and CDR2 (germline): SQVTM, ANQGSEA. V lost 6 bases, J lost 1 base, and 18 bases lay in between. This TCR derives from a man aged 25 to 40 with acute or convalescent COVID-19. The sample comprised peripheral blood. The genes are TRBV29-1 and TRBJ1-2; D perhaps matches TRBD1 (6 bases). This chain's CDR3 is CSVYTTGTLNYGYTF. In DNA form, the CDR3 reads TGCAGCGTCTATACGACAGGCACCCTTAACTATGGCTACACCTTC.